This TCR beta chain was sequenced in a study of beta chain features in type 1 diabetes. CDR1 is MNHNS and CDR2 is SASEGT in the germline V gene. CDR3 length: 14 residues. J gave up 5 bases and V 7 bases, and 7 bases lay outside the gene matches. Of the isolated RNA, all was reverse transcribed, and so the sequenced material was expressed TCRB transcripts. Method: immunoSEQ multiplex PCR; TCRdb's copy keeps in-frame clones and lacks some. In the table there are approximately 160,000 clones, about 9.8% of which are singletons. Populations isolated by sorting all had purity greater than 95%. Material: central memory CD4+ T cells from blood. The chain employs TRBV6-1 and TRBJ2-1; 8 nucleotides agree with TRBD2. This receptor was obtained from a woman under 30 in good health. For the CDR3, the DNA is TGTGCCAGCATGCGGACTAGCCGTGACAATGAGCAGTTCTTC. It encodes CASMRTSRDNEQFF.